This TCR beta chain was identified during a study of a mutant IDH1 vaccine in newly diagnosed glioma. The V segment lost 2 bases and the J segment 5 bases; nucleotides outside the gene matches: 11. The germline V gene encodes CDR1 SGHVS and CDR2 FQNEAQ. This CDR3 is built from 17 residues. This clone has only one observation. Its antigen is currently unknown. The time point denotes: week 11, during vaccination. It was 300 ug of mutant IDH1 20-mer peptide that made up each vaccine dose, given with topical imiquimod. The repertoire was sequenced with immunoSEQ multiplex PCR; TCRdb's copy has only in-frame clones and lacks some. Of roughly 62,000 clones in the sample, roughly 90% were seen once.

The sequence came from a man between 40 and 49 years old with glioma. The sample was PBMCs, taken from a glioma patient whose treatment included an IDH1 peptide vaccine. The chain employs TRBV7-8 and TRBJ2-3; 9 nucleotides agree with TRBD2. The CDR3 nucleotides are TGTGCCAGCAGCTTACGCCGCTTAGCGGGAGTTGGAGATACGCAGTATTTT. The encoded protein is CASSLRRLAGVGDTQYF.